These 10 T cell receptor beta chains originate from one sample sequenced in a study of T cells in Graves' hyperthyroidism and ophthalmopathy. Amplification targeted TCR beta CDR3 regions from RNA transcripts. Carried out on the TCR CDR3, a first-round RT-PCR used the HTBI primer set. From the multiplex PCR reads, TCRdb called clonotypes with MiXCR, one entry per CDR3 protein. The data show 700,000 or so distinct CDR3 sequences, with about 17% seen just once and around 8% held by the top ten. Sequencing was performed on blood. The origin of the receptors is a man in his late teens or twenties with Graves' hyperthyroidism.

This clonotype appeared a few times. The gene calls are TRBV6-1 and TRBJ2-5, with 8 positions matching TRBD1. The CDR3 covers 15 residues. The V gene's germline CDR1 is MNHNS and CDR2 SASEGT. The J segment lost 4 bases and the V segment lost 1 base, leaving 5 bases of the junction unmatched. In DNA form, the CDR3 reads TGTGCCAGCAGTGAAGAGACAGGGGTTCGAGAGACCCAGTACTTC. Encoded protein: CASSEETGVRETQYF.

The chain is built from TRBV9 and TRBJ2-7, with D tentatively TRBD2 (5 bases). V dropped 4 bases and J dropped 0 bases, with 11 bases sitting between them. The CDR3 runs 14 residues. Germline CDR1 SGDLS, CDR2 YYNGEE. The CDR3 spells CASSIRAGSYEQYF. CDR3 in DNA: TGTGCCAGCAGCATTCGGGCGGGCTCCTACGAGCAGTACTTC.

This clonotype was recorded a few times. The V gene is TRBV20-1, the J gene TRBJ1-2; the D is unclear. V lost 3 bases and J lost 0, with 14 bases in between. Germline CDR1 is DFQATT and CDR2 is SNEGSKA (reference sequence). This CDR3 comprises 15 residues. This CDR3 is CSARDSFPANYGYTF. The CDR3 DNA follows: TGCAGTGCTAGGGATAGTTTTCCAGCTAACTATGGCTACACCTTC.

The V gene is TRBV9, the J gene TRBJ2-1, with D hard to call. The germline V gene encodes CDR1 SGDLS and CDR2 YYNGEE. CDR3 length: 14 amino acids. V lost 4 bases and J lost 0, with 8 bases in between. CDR3 sequence: CASSFSNSYNEQFF. The CDR3 DNA reads as TGTGCCAGCAGCTTCTCGAACTCCTACAATGAGCAGTTCTTC. The whole variable domain, filled in from reference TRBV9 and TRBJ2-1, reads DSGVTQTPKHLITATGQRVTLRCSPRSGDLSVYWYQQSLDQGLQFLIQYYNGEERAKGNILERFSAQQFPDLHSELNLSSLELGDSALYFCASSFSNSYNEQFFGPGTRLTVL.

This clonotype was found a few times. The chain employs TRBV5-6 and TRBJ2-1; possibly TRBD1 for D (6 bases). This CDR3 is built from 16 residues. Germline-derived CDR1 and CDR2 are SGHDT and YYEEEE. V was cut by 0 bases and J by 8 bases, with 18 bases left in between. CDR3 DNA sequence: TGTGCCAGCAGCTTGGAGTTCGGACCAGGGGACGATGAGCAGTTCTTC. It translates to CASSLEFGPGDDEQFF.

In its sample, this clonotype was seen many times. The V and J genes are TRBV7-2 and TRBJ2-1; the D is unclear. Germline CDR1 is SGHTA and CDR2 is FQGNSA. Trimming took off 3 bases at V and 8 bases at J, with 14 bases between the two ends. This CDR3 is 14 amino acids long. In DNA, the CDR3 is TGTGCCAGCAGCTTTCTAGAACCCCCCTATGAGCAGTTCTTC. Translating it yields CASSFLEPPYEQFF.

The table lists this clonotype with many counts. The V and J genes are TRBV7-9 and TRBJ2-3, with TRBD2 matching 11 bases. The germline CDR1 and CDR2 sequences are SEHNR and FQNEAQ (reference sequence). The CDR3 is 15 amino acids. The junction had 8 bases not matched to a gene; V was cut back by 11 bases and J by 1 base. CDR3 protein: CAAVTSGAGTDTQYF. For the CDR3, the DNA is TGTGCCGCCGTGACTAGCGGGGCTGGCACAGATACGCAGTATTTT.

This clonotype was observed a few times. This rearrangement joins TRBV27 to TRBJ2-3; 9 bases agree with TRBD2. CDR1 is MNHEY, CDR2 SMNVEV, per germline (reference sequence). Germline trimming cut 5 bases from V and 2 bases from J; bases unmatched to any gene: 14. This CDR3 is built from 18 residues. CDR3 region: CASSLHRLAEGPTDTQYF. In DNA form, the CDR3 reads TGTGCCAGCAGTCTTCACCGACTAGCGGAGGGGCCCACAGATACGCAGTATTTT.

The gene calls are TRBV5-1 and TRBJ1-6; TRBD1 matches 7 bases. The CDR3 contains 16 residues. V lost 4 bases to trimming and J lost 7 bases; unmatched junction nucleotides: 11. Looked up from germline, CDR1 is SGHRS and CDR2 is YFSETQ. CDR3 DNA: TGCGCCAGCAGCCTCCAACCGACAGGGCTAAATTCACCCCTCCACTTT. Translation gives CASSLQPTGLNSPLHF.

The sample holds a few counts of this clonotype. The chain couples TRBV6-1 to TRBJ2-7; 12 nucleotides match TRBD2. Trimming cost V 10 bases and J 3 bases; bases outside gene matches: 13. Germline CDR1 reads MNHNS; CDR2 reads SASEGT. The length of the CDR3 is 16 residues. CDR3: CANPRLAGVQNYEQYF. The CDR3 nucleotides read TGTGCCAACCCTCGACTAGCGGGAGTTCAAAACTACGAGCAGTACTTC.